The 4 T cell receptor beta chains reported below all come from one sample, sequenced in a study of blood T cell repertoires in COVID-19. Sequencing was performed with immunoSEQ multiplex PCR; in TCRdb, only in-frame clones are kept and a portion is missing. The sample holds 68,000 or so clones; about 74% are singletons and the top ten take about 25%. Sequenced: peripheral blood. The receptors shown here come from a human donor in a cohort sampled during active COVID-19.

CDR3 amino acids: CASSGGSGRAGNEQFF. For the CDR3, the DNA is TGTGCCAGCAGCGGGGGTAGCGGGAGGGCCGGGAATGAGCAGTTCTTC. The chain is built from TRBV5-6 and TRBJ2-1; TRBD2 aligns across 11 bases. Germline lookup yields CDR1 SGHDT and CDR2 YYEEEE. J was trimmed by 7 bases and V by 4 bases; bases with no gene match: 10. The CDR3 covers 16 residues.

This clone was detected only a few times. J is TRBJ2-7 and V is TRBV3-1 (or the pseudogene TRBV3-2); perhaps TRBD2 as D (6 bases). V was trimmed by 4 bases and J by 6 bases, leaving 22 bases between them. The germline CDR1 and CDR2 sequences are LGHDT and YNNKEL (reference sequence). This CDR3 spans 16 amino acids. CDR3 amino acids: CASSRPVLEGRVEQYF. As DNA, the CDR3 is TGTGCCAGCAGCCGCCCCGTGTTGGAGGGCCGAGTCGAGCAGTACTTC.

The gene calls are TRBV7-8 and TRBJ2-1; no definite D call. The CDR3 extends over 14 amino acids. Germline V gene lookup returns CDR1 SGHVS and CDR2 FQNEAQ. Trimming took 2 bases from V and 3 from J, leaving 8 bases between them. CDR3 protein: CASSLSDGYNEQFF. DNA for the CDR3: TGTGCCAGCAGCTTAAGCGACGGCTACAATGAGCAGTTCTTC.

The genes are TRBV4-3 and TRBJ2-1, with a tentative D call TRBD2 (5 bases). The V gene lost 0 bases and the J gene lost 1 base, with 13 bases spanning the gap. This CDR3 comprises 17 residues. Germline V gives CDR1 LGHNA, CDR2 YSLEER. Written as DNA, the CDR3 is TGCGCCAGCAGCCAAGATCCTCAGAGCGGTTCCTACAATGAGCAGTTCTTC. This sequence encodes CASSQDPQSGSYNEQFF.